This is a list of T cell receptor beta chains from one sample in a study of cytomegalovirus exposure and HLA in healthy donors. The data were produced by immunoSEQ multiplex PCR, yet TCRdb's version contains in-frame clones alone and is incomplete. This table holds fewer than 200,000 clones, roughly 80% found once. The source material was PBMCs. These receptors were taken from a woman in her late teens or twenties in good health and CMV-seropositive. Each CDR3 is given with its conserved first and last residue. D genes are given only for firm matches. Clone size is shown for a subset of rows, as once, few, many or a class of expanded clone.

j_call d_call clone_size v_call cdr3_aa cdr3_nt
TRBJ1-1 . . TRBV14 CASSHPGHKNTEAFF TGTGCCAGCAGCCACCCAGGACATAAGAACACTGAAGCTTTCTTT
TRBJ1-2 TRBD1 . TRBV6-4 CASSEQGAAGYTF TGTGCCAGCAGTGAGCAGGGGGCCGCTGGCTACACCTTC
TRBJ2-5 . . TRBV7-7 CASSLNMRVGETQYF TGTGCCAGCAGCTTAAATATGAGGGTAGGAGAGACCCAGTACTTC
TRBJ1-1 . . TRBV9 CASSAGDNVPFF TGTGCCAGCAGCGCAGGGGACAATGTCCCTTTCTTT
TRBJ2-1 TRBD2 . TRBV5-6 CASRPGRVNEQFF TGTGCCAGCCGGCCAGGGAGGGTCAATGAGCAGTTCTTC
TRBJ1-2 TRBD1 . TRBV11-2 CASSASRDRVPGYTF TGTGCCAGCAGCGCGAGCCGGGACAGGGTTCCTGGCTACACCTTC
TRBJ1-1 TRBD1 . TRBV5-6 CASSPRTGGDTEAFF TGTGCCAGCAGCCCTAGGACAGGGGGGGACACTGAAGCTTTCTTT
TRBJ2-1 . . TRBV11-2 CASTRAGGLNNEQFF TGTGCCAGCACAAGAGCCGGGGGGCTTAACAATGAGCAGTTCTTC
TRBJ1-1 . many TRBV2 CASSEARSEAFF TGTGCCAGCAGTGAGGCAAGATCTGAAGCTTTCTTT
TRBJ2-1 TRBD2 . TRBV6-1 CASGGAGGSYNEQFF TGTGCCAGTGGCGGGGCGGGGGGTTCCTACAATGAGCAGTTCTTC
TRBJ2-7 . . TRBV6-1 CASRGTLYEQYF TGTGCCAGCAGGGGGACACTCTACGAGCAGTACTTC
TRBJ1-2 . . TRBV7-9 CASSSYRVDRYTF TGTGCCAGCAGCTCATACAGGGTTGATCGCTACACCTTC
TRBJ2-7 TRBD2 . TRBV9 CASTRTSGGPPAEQYF TGTGCCAGCACCCGAACTAGCGGGGGTCCCCCAGCTGAGCAGTACTTC
TRBJ2-5 TRBD1 . TRBV6-1 CASSGAGGARETQYF TGTGCCAGCAGTGGGGCAGGGGGCGCGAGGGAGACCCAGTACTTC
TRBJ2-5 . . TRBV18 CASSPPSVNQETQYF TGTGCCAGCTCACCACCTTCGGTGAACCAAGAGACCCAGTACTTC
TRBJ2-2 . few TRBV6-1 CASSPLVVNTGELFF TGTGCCAGCAGCCCCCTAGTAGTGAACACCGGGGAGCTGTTTTTT
TRBJ1-1 . . TRBV15 CATSRDYGEAFF TGTGCCACCAGCAGAGATTATGGCGAAGCTTTCTTT
TRBJ1-1 . . TRBV10-3 CAISEGVSEAFF TGTGCCATCAGTGAAGGGGTTTCTGAAGCTTTCTTT
TRBJ2-3 TRBD2 . TRBV5-1 CASSLFPSGGTDTQYF TGCGCCAGCAGCTTGTTTCCTAGCGGGGGCACAGATACGCAGTATTTT
TRBJ1-3 . . TRBV11-2 CASPEASGNTIYF TGTGCCAGCCCGGAGGCATCTGGAAACACCATATATTTT
TRBJ2-3 . . TRBV9 CASSASPGHPSTDTQYF TGTGCCAGCAGCGCATCACCGGGACATCCTAGCACAGATACGCAGTATTTT
TRBJ2-4 . once TRBV6-1 CASSEGLRGNIQYF TGTGCCAGCAGTGAAGGGCTACGAGGAAACATTCAGTACTTC
TRBJ1-6 . . TRBV5-5 CASSINNSPLHF TGTGCCAGCAGCATCAATAATTCACCCCTCCACTTT
TRBJ1-4 . . TRBV9 CASPQGMLLDPTNEKLFF TGTGCCAGCCCCCAGGGAATGTTGCTGGATCCAACTAATGAAAAACTGTTTTTT
TRBJ1-2 . . TRBV20-1 CSAYREGGYTF TGCAGTGCCTACAGGGAAGGCGGCTACACCTTC
TRBJ1-2 . . TRBV4-3 CASSQDSGGGVYGYTF TGCGCCAGCAGCCAAGATTCCGGTGGGGGGGTCTATGGCTACACCTTC
TRBJ2-7 . . TRBV7-8 CASSLTDRSYEQYF TGTGCCAGCAGCTTAACCGACAGATCCTACGAGCAGTACTTC
TRBJ1-1 TRBD1 . TRBV5-1 CASSLPGQPNPEAFF TGCGCCAGCAGCTTGCCGGGACAGCCTAATCCTGAAGCTTTCTTT
TRBJ1-1 TRBD1 few TRBV5-6 CASSTLSRGSNTEAFF TGTGCCAGCAGCACGCTTTCCAGGGGGTCGAACACTGAAGCTTTCTTT
TRBJ2-2 TRBD1 . TRBV7-2 CASSLDRGFYGELFF TGTGCCAGCAGCCTGGACAGGGGATTTTACGGGGAGCTGTTTTTT
TRBJ2-7 . . TRBV4-1 CASSQDLLETSYEQYF TGCGCCAGCAGCCAAGATCTCCTGGAGACCTCCTACGAGCAGTACTTC
TRBJ2-7 . . TRBV7-2 CASSLVARAGGSYEQYF TGTGCCAGCAGCTTAGTGGCTCGGGCAGGGGGGTCCTACGAGCAGTACTTC
TRBJ2-3 . . TRBV2 CASRGGADTQYF TGTGCCAGCAGAGGGGGGGCAGATACGCAGTATTTT
TRBJ2-1 . . TRBV5-4 CASSSGTSLTPSPHEQFF TGTGCCAGCAGCTCAGGCACTTCACTTACCCCAAGCCCCCATGAGCAGTTCTTC
TRBJ2-1 TRBD2 . TRBV7-3 CASSSPGTSGDSYNEQFF TGTGCCAGCAGCTCCCCTGGGACTAGCGGGGACTCCTACAATGAGCAGTTCTTC
TRBJ2-7 TRBD1 . TRBV7-9 CASSPDRGRVEQYF TGTGCCAGCAGCCCTGACAGGGGGCGGGTGGAGCAGTACTTC
TRBJ1-1 . . TRBV21-1 CASRPTVATQFALYTIRTEAFF TGTGCCAGCAGGCCAACTGTAGCTACACAATTCGCACTCTACACAATTCGCACTGAAGCTTTCTTT
TRBJ2-6 . . TRBV5-1 CASSPPLANVLTF TGCGCCAGCAGCCCCCCCTTGGCCAACGTCCTGACTTTC
TRBJ1-1 TRBD1 . TRBV5-4 CASSFRVRGELTEAFF TGTGCCAGCAGCTTTAGGGTCAGGGGGGAGTTGACTGAAGCTTTCTTT
TRBJ2-7 TRBD1 . TRBV7-9 CASSLDRASYEQYF TGTGCCAGCAGTCTCGACAGGGCTTCCTACGAGCAGTACTTC
TRBJ2-1 . . TRBV27 CASSATRVNEQFF TGTGCCAGCAGTGCCACCAGGGTCAATGAGCAGTTCTTC
TRBJ2-3 TRBD1 . TRBV2 CASSSDRGGTDTQYF TGTGCCAGCAGTTCGGACAGGGGAGGGACAGATACGCAGTATTTT
TRBJ1-6 . . TRBV6-5 CASSYSGSIYNSPLHF TGTGCCAGCAGTTACTCGGGCTCCATCTATAATTCACCCCTCCACTTT
TRBJ2-7 TRBD2 . TRBV27 CASSLRGGPSYEQYF TGTGCCAGCAGTTTACGGGGGGGCCCCTCCTACGAGCAGTACTTC
TRBJ2-7 TRBD1 . TRBV5-4 CASSEGQALQYF TGTGCCAGCAGCGAGGGACAGGCGCTACAGTACTTC
TRBJ2-3 . . TRBV11-2 CASSLVGFTDTQYF TGTGCCAGCAGCTTAGTGGGCTTCACAGATACGCAGTATTTT
TRBJ2-3 TRBD2 few TRBV11-3 CASSLVRGGLDTQYF TGTGCCAGCAGCTTAGTCCGCGGGGGGCTCGATACGCAGTATTTT
TRBJ2-2 . once TRBV20-1 CSAVRGELFF TGCAGTGCCGTCAGGGGGGAGCTGTTTTTT
TRBJ2-3 TRBD2 . TRBV2 CAGKKRGGTDTQYF TGTGCCGGCAAAAAGCGGGGCGGCACAGATACGCAGTATTTT
TRBJ1-5 . . TRBV19 CASKVGVSNQPQHF TGTGCCTCTAAAGTAGGGGTTAGCAATCAGCCCCAGCATTTT
TRBJ2-1 TRBD1 . TRBV19 CASSGLGQEHNEQFF TGTGCCAGTAGCGGGCTAGGACAGGAGCACAATGAGCAGTTCTTC
TRBJ2-3 . . TRBV7-2 CASSRTTNLSPTDTQYF TGTGCCAGCAGCCGGACAACCAACCTTTCCCCCACAGATACGCAGTATTTT